The following is a T cell receptor beta chain sequence with its context. Per the germline V gene, CDR1 is MNHEY and CDR2 is SMNVEV (reference sequence). This CDR3 spans 13 amino acids. V gave up 2 bases and J gave up 3 bases, with 8 bases separating them. The sample comes from a study of CD8 T cells in Susac syndrome. As for the study in general: Active disease was present in about 6 of the sequenced Susac syndrome patients, whereas roughly 8 of them were in remission.

Negative isolation yielded CD4+ and CD8+ T cells, and FACS enriched TEMRA cells. The RNA, about 0.45 to 1 ug, was put through reverse transcription using random hexamers. From the immunoSEQ multiplex PCR reads, TCRdb called clonotypes with MiXCR, one entry per CDR3 protein. The table records about 180,000 distinct CDR3 sequences, roughly 94% of them present only once. The chain has TRBV27 and TRBJ2-7; weak D call: TRBD2 (6 bases). The clonotype comes from a human donor with Susac syndrome. The sample consisted of CD4+ T cells from PBMCs. The chain's CDR3 is CASSLRGNYEQYF. The CDR3 DNA sequence: TGTGCCAGCAGTTTACGGGGGAACTACGAGCAGTACTTC.